The 21 T cell receptor beta chains presented below share a single source sample, sequenced in a study of blood T cell repertoires in COVID-19. The data were produced by immunoSEQ multiplex PCR, yet TCRdb's version contains in-frame clones alone and is incomplete. Seen here are some 240,000 clones, about 78% observed once, and the top ten hold more than 7%. Sequencing was done on a sample of peripheral blood. These TCRs come from a woman in her seventies with acute or convalescent COVID-19.

The J gene is TRBJ2-3, the V gene TRBV19, with 7 nucleotides matching TRBD1. The CDR3 loop spans 16 amino acids. Germline V gene lookup returns CDR1 LNHDA and CDR2 SQIVND (reference sequence). The trim removed 2 bases at V and 5 bases at J, leaving 10 bases unmatched. This CDR3 reads CASSIPRQGAQDTQYF. In DNA form, the CDR3 reads TGTGCCAGTAGTATACCCCGACAGGGAGCCCAAGATACGCAGTATTTT.

The chain employs TRBV30 and TRBJ1-2; TRBD1 might be the D (5 bases). Germline V gene sequence: CDR1 GTSNPN, CDR2 SVGIG (reference sequence). The CDR3 runs 14 residues. The V gene lost 1 base and the J gene lost 0 bases, with 9 bases spanning the gap. The CDR3 nucleotides are TGTGCCTGGAGTGGGGGCCGAGCTAACTATGGCTACACCTTC. This gives the protein CAWSGGRANYGYTF.

The rearrangement links TRBV15 to TRBJ1-3; perhaps TRBD1 as D (5 bases). Trimming pared 0 bases from V and 3 bases from J, leaving 12 bases between. This CDR3 comprises 16 residues. The germline V gene has CDR1 LNHNV and CDR2 YYDKDF (reference sequence). CDR3 nucleotide sequence: TGTGCCACCAGCAGAGAGTTCAAGGGGTTTGGAAACACCATATATTTT. Amino acids: CATSREFKGFGNTIYF.

The V and J genes are TRBV10-2 and TRBJ2-1, with TRBD2 matching over 9 bases. There are 13 residues in the CDR3. After removal of 6 bases from V and 8 bases from J, the junction contained 5 bases not matched to a gene. Germline V gene sequence: CDR1 WSHSY, CDR2 SAAADI. CDR3 residues: CASRAAGGDEQFF. The CDR3 bases are TGCGCCAGCAGGGCAGCGGGGGGAGATGAGCAGTTCTTC.

DNA for the CDR3: TGTGCCAGCAGCCTCCTCGGGGGCACAGATACGCAGTATTTT. Translation: CASSLLGGTDTQYF. This chain uses TRBV3-1 (or the pseudogene TRBV3-2) with TRBJ2-3, with D maybe TRBD2 (5 bases). Trimming removed 4 bases at V and 1 base at J, with 9 bases between. CDR1 and CDR2 (germline): LGHDT, YNNKEL (reference sequence). The CDR3 spans 14 residues.

This chain uses TRBV2 with TRBJ2-7, with 8 bases matching TRBD2. CDR1 and CDR2 from the germline V gene are SNHLY and FYNNEI. The CDR3 length is 12 residues. With 10 bases clipped from V and 1 base from J, the junction kept 3 bases outside the gene matches. The CDR3 spells CATRLASYEQYF. CDR3 in DNA: TGTGCCACCAGACTAGCGTCCTACGAGCAGTACTTC.

This chain links TRBV18 with TRBJ2-2, with 9 positions matching TRBD2. Looked up from germline, CDR1 is KGHSH and CDR2 is LQKENI. The CDR3 is 16 amino acids. J was trimmed by 3 bases and V by 3 bases; bases with no gene match: 5. CDR3 sequence (DNA): TGTGCCAGCTCACCGTCACTAGCGGGTTACACCGGGGAGCTGTTTTTT. It specifies CASSPSLAGYTGELFF.

The V gene is TRBV7-2, the J gene TRBJ2-5; maybe TRBD2 (6 bases). Trimming shortened V by 1 base and J by 2 bases, and 14 bases separated the two germline ends. The CDR3 is 16 residues long. Germline loops: CDR1 SGHTA, CDR2 FQGNSA. The CDR3 nucleotides are TGTGCCAGCAGCTTAGTTGGGGACTGGAAGCAAGAGACCCAGTACTTC. Its translation is CASSLVGDWKQETQYF.

This CDR3 is CASSSRVNTEAFF. CDR3 nucleotides: TGTGCCAGCAGCTCCAGGGTCAACACTGAAGCTTTCTTT. V gene TRBV12-1 combines with J gene TRBJ1-1; the table's D call TRBD1 went unverified against the DNA. TRBV12-1 is a pseudogene locus. This CDR3 contains 13 residues.

V is TRBV19 and J is TRBJ2-1; 9 bases map to TRBD2. V was pared by 8 bases and J by 7 bases, with 9 bases of the junction left unmatched. The germline CDR1 and CDR2 sequences are LNHDA and SQIVND (reference sequence). There are 14 residues in the CDR3. The DNA of the CDR3 is TGTGCCAGTCGAAGGACTAGCGTGTTTAATGAGCAGTTCTTC. This sequence encodes CASRRTSVFNEQFF. Full variable domain (remainder filled in from reference TRBV19 and TRBJ2-1): DGGITQSPKYLFRKEGQNVTLSCEQNLNHDAMYWYRQDPGQGLRLIYYSQIVNDFQKGDIAEGYSVSREKKESFPLTVTSAQKNPTAFYLCASRRTSVFNEQFFGPGTRLTVL.

The chain couples TRBV5-4 to TRBJ2-1; 9 bases are a match to TRBD1. There are 16 residues in the CDR3. CDR1 is SGHNT, CDR2 YYREEE, per germline (reference sequence). V lost 0 bases, J lost 2 bases, and 3 bases stayed unmatched. The CDR3 reads CASSLGTGGAYNEQFF. CDR3 coding DNA: TGTGCCAGCAGCTTGGGAACAGGGGGCGCCTACAATGAGCAGTTCTTC. Complete variable domain (other parts from reference TRBV5-4 and TRBJ2-1): ETGVTQSPTHLIKTRGQQVTLRCSSQSGHNTVSWYQQALGQGPQFIFQYYREEENGRGNFPPRFSGLQFPNYSSELNVNALELDDSALYLCASSLGTGGAYNEQFFGPGTRLTVL.

V is TRBV5-1 and J is TRBJ1-5; 9 bases match TRBD1. CDR3 length equals 15 residues. The V segment lost 0 bases and the J segment 2 bases; nucleotides outside the gene matches: 0. Germline V gene data show CDR1 as SGHRS and CDR2 as YFSETQ. The CDR3 DNA sequence: TGCGCCAGCAGCTTGGGGGACAGGGGCAATCAGCCCCAGCATTTT. Translated, it gives CASSLGDRGNQPQHF.

This clone was seen a single time. The chain combines TRBV19 with TRBJ1-5; 8 bases fit TRBD1. With V trimmed by 8 bases and J by 5 bases, 8 bases remained unmatched. The CDR3 runs to 14 residues. Germline CDR1 is LNHDA and CDR2 is SQIVND (reference sequence). The CDR3 DNA is TGTGCCAGTCAGGGGGCTATAGGCGATCAGCCCCAGCATTTT. This encodes CASQGAIGDQPQHF.

In this sample, this clone turned up a few times. V and J are TRBV4-1 and TRBJ2-5; 11 bases agree with TRBD2. After removal of 5 bases from V and 0 bases from J, the junction contained 2 bases not matched to a gene. The CDR3 is 15 amino acids. CDR1 and CDR2 (germline): MGHRA, YSYEKL. As DNA, the CDR3 is TGCGCCAGCAGCTTAGCGGGGGGGAACCAAGAGACCCAGTACTTC. This codes for CASSLAGGNQETQYF.

The chain carries TRBV11-2 and TRBJ2-6; the D gene is possibly TRBD1 (6 bases). The CDR3 runs 15 residues. The ends were cut back, 5 bases at V and 2 bases at J, with 10 bases in the middle. Germline values: CDR1 SGHAT, CDR2 FQNNGV. CDR3 sequence reads: CASSIHRAGANVLTF. The CDR3, as DNA: TGTGCCAGCAGCATCCACAGGGCTGGGGCCAACGTCCTGACTTTC.

The chain joins TRBV4-1 to TRBJ1-2, with D unclear. The CDR3 sequence is 12 residues long. Germline V CDR1 and CDR2: MGHRA, YSYEKL. V shed 4 bases and J shed 6 bases, with 9 bases lying between them. Written as DNA, the CDR3 is TGCGCCAGCAGCCGGAGAGATGATGGCTACACCTTC. Its protein is CASSRRDDGYTF.

This clone is a singleton in its sample. The chain carries TRBV9 and TRBJ2-2; D not resolved. This CDR3 is 15 amino acids long. V lost 0 bases, J lost 0 bases, and 6 bases lay in between. Germline CDR1 reads SGDLS; CDR2 reads YYNGEE. The CDR3 DNA reads as TGTGCCAGCAGCGTAGCGTCCCCGAACACCGGGGAGCTGTTTTTT. Protein sequence: CASSVASPNTGELFF. Full variable domain (missing parts from reference TRBV9 and TRBJ2-2): DSGVTQTPKHLITATGQRVTLRCSPRSGDLSVYWYQQSLDQGLQFLIQYYNGEERAKGNILERFSAQQFPDLHSELNLSSLELGDSALYFCASSVASPNTGELFFGEGSRLTVL.

The chain has TRBV11-2 and TRBJ2-1, with 14 bases matching TRBD2. V lost 6 bases to trimming and J lost 3 bases; unmatched junction nucleotides: 7. Germline values: CDR1 SGHAT, CDR2 FQNNGV. The CDR3 covers 17 residues. CDR3 DNA: TGTGCCAGCAGTTGGGGACTAGCGGGGGAGAACTACAATGAGCAGTTCTTC. This encodes CASSWGLAGENYNEQFF.

This clone has at least ten counts. The chain links TRBV7-9 to TRBJ2-1, with 8 bases identical to TRBD2. The CDR3 consists of 13 residues. J was trimmed by 6 bases and V by 5 bases; bases with no gene match: 3. Germline CDR1 and CDR2: SEHNR and FQNEAQ (reference sequence). The DNA for the CDR3 is TGTGCCAGCAGCCTTGGACTAGCCAATGAGCAGTTCTTC. It translates to CASSLGLANEQFF.

This clone came up a few times. The rearrangement uses TRBV5-1 and TRBJ2-2; 12 nucleotides match TRBD1. The CDR3 covers 18 residues. The J segment lost 3 bases and the V segment lost 0 bases, leaving 6 bases of the junction unmatched. Germline V gene lookup returns CDR1 SGHRS and CDR2 YFSETQ. As DNA, the CDR3 is TGCGCCAGCAGCTTGGTGGGACAGGGGGCGCAGGACACCGGGGAGCTGTTTTTT. It specifies CASSLVGQGAQDTGELFF.

This chain's CDR3 is CASSLDGGGNYEQYV. The CDR3 nucleotides read TGTGCCAGCAGCTTGGACGGCGGGGGGAACTACGAGCAGTACGTC. The chain carries TRBV5-4 and TRBJ2-7; 8 bases map to TRBD2. Trimming cost V 0 bases and J 3 bases; bases outside gene matches: 5. The CDR3 loop spans 15 amino acids. Germline-derived CDR1 and CDR2 are SGHNT and YYREEE (reference sequence).